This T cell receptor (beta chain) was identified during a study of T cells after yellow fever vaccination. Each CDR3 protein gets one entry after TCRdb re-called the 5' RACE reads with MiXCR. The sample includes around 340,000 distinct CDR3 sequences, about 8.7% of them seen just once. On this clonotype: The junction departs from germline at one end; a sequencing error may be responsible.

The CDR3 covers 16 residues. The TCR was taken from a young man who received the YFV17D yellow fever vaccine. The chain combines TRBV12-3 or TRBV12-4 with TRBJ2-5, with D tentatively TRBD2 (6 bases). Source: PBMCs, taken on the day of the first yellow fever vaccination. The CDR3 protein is CASSFRRVRQWETQNF. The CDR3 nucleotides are TGTGCCAGCAGTTTTAGGAGGGTGAGACAGTGGGAGACCCAGAACTTC.